The present T cell receptor beta chain was sequenced within a study of blood T cell repertoires in COVID-19. In the study overall: The study drew acute and convalescent COVID-19 samples from the United States, Italy and Spain.

V gave up 6 bases and J gave up 5 bases, with 13 bases separating them. This CDR3 is built from 13 residues. Germline V lookup: CDR1 ENHRY, CDR2 SYGVKD. Profiling relied on immunoSEQ multiplex PCR, and the TCRdb table lists in-frame clones only, not all of them. The table lists more than 140,000 clones, approximately 80% of them singletons. Sequenced input: peripheral blood. The V and J genes are TRBV10-3 and TRBJ1-1, with D perhaps TRBD1 (6 bases). The receptor was isolated from a woman aged 45-65 years in a cohort sampled during active or convalescent COVID-19. This CDR3 is CAIRQGDGTEAFF. The CDR3 bases are TGTGCCATCAGACAGGGAGACGGGACTGAAGCTTTCTTT.